This is a list of T cell receptor beta chains from one sample in a study of PD-1 blockade in classical Hodgkin lymphoma. The table came from immunoSEQ multiplex PCR; TCRdb's copy has only in-frame clones and leaves some out. The repertoire holds about 97,000 clones, with roughly 84% as singletons. The material was peripheral blood mononuclear cells (PBMCs), obtained at baseline. Source of these receptors: a human donor with classical Hodgkin lymphoma. Both conserved end residues are part of each CDR3. D genes are given only for firm matches. Not every row has a clone size; where given, it reads once, few, many or a size class.

V gene	J gene	clone size	D gene	CDR3 DNA	CDR3 protein
TRBV28	TRBJ2-5	-	TRBD2	TGTGCCAGCACTGCTTGGGGCGGGAGGGCCGTGGAGACCCAGTACTTC	CASTAWGGRAVETQYF
TRBV28	TRBJ2-7	once	-	TGTGCCAGCACTTCCCGCCAGGGGCAGTACTTC	CASTSRQGQYF
TRBV27	TRBJ2-2	-	TRBD2	TGTGCCAGCAGCCCTCGTGGCGGGGGGGCGAGGACCGGGGAGCTGTTTTTT	CASSPRGGGARTGELFF
TRBV14	TRBJ2-7	-	-	TGTGCCAGCAGCCAAGCCCCCGGCGCGGGCAGGGCGCAGTACTTC	CASSQAPGAGRAQYF
TRBV28	TRBJ2-5	-	-	TGTGCCAGCATGGCGGAAGAGACCCAGTACTTC	CASMAEETQYF
TRBV9	TRBJ2-2	-	TRBD2	TGTGCCAGCAGCAAACTAGCGGGAGGGTTACGGAACACCGGGGAGCTGTTTTTT	CASSKLAGGLRNTGELFF
TRBV2	TRBJ2-7	few	TRBD1	TGTGCCAGCAGACCCGACAGGGGGCGTCCGTACTTC	CASRPDRGRPYF
TRBV5-6	TRBJ2-1	-	-	TGTGCCAGCAGCTTGGGTGGTCGTGGGAGGAAATTCCATGAGCAGTTCTTC	CASSLGGRGRKFHEQFF
TRBV5-8	TRBJ1-1	-	-	TGTGCCAGCACCCCCGTCTGGGACACTGAAGCTTTCTTT	CASTPVWDTEAFF
TRBV10-2	TRBJ2-7	once	-	TGCGCCAGCAGTGACACTAGGGGCTACGAGCAGTACTTC	CASSDTRGYEQYF
TRBV19	TRBJ2-7	-	TRBD2	TGTGCCAGTAGTAACCGACTAGCGGGATACTCCTACGAGCAGTACTTC	CASSNRLAGYSYEQYF